The sequence of this T cell receptor beta chain was determined in a study of cytomegalovirus exposure and HLA in healthy donors. Details on this clone: Its specificity is unknown.

General study results and limits: Association with HLA alleles at 0.05 false discovery rate was found for 16,951 TCR beta sequences in a later analysis.

CDR1 is MNHEY and CDR2 is SVGAGI in the germline V gene. The CDR3 sequence is 11 residues long. V shed 2 bases and J shed 8 bases, with 6 bases lying between them. PCR involved 60 Vbeta and 13 Jbeta primers. Measured with immunoSEQ multiplex PCR; TCRdb has only the in-frame clones, and not every one. This table has 150,000 to 200,000 clones, 60% to 80% appearing once. The specimen sequenced was PBMCs. The rearrangement joins TRBV6-5 to TRBJ1-1; D ambiguous. The TCR was taken from a woman between 40 and 50 years old in good health and CMV-seropositive. CDR3 DNA sequence: TGTGCCAGCAGTTACAACCGGGAAGCTTTCTTT. Translating gives CASSYNREAFF.